This T cell receptor (beta chain) originates from a study of cytomegalovirus exposure and HLA in healthy donors. This clone was found a few times. The target antigen is unknown. This CDR3 is 15 amino acids long. V gave up 4 bases and J gave up 0 bases, with 13 bases separating them. CDR1 and CDR2 from the germline V gene are SGHRS and YFSETQ. Study-level results: For most TCR beta V segments, an earlier analysis put the productive rate at about 90% or about 30% of the time.

PCR used 60 Vbeta primers and 13 Jbeta primers. Generated by immunoSEQ multiplex PCR, the TCRdb table keeps only in-frame clones and is missing some. The sample yields 130,000 or so clones, around 74% seen once. This sequence originates from a man aged 25 to 40 in good health and CMV-seronegative. Sequencing was done on a sample of PBMCs. The genes are TRBV5-1 and TRBJ1-1; D possibly corresponds to TRBD1 (5 bases). The CDR3, as DNA: TGCGCCAGCAGCGGCCCAGGGTCTGTGAACACTGAAGCTTTCTTT. As protein: CASSGPGSVNTEAFF.